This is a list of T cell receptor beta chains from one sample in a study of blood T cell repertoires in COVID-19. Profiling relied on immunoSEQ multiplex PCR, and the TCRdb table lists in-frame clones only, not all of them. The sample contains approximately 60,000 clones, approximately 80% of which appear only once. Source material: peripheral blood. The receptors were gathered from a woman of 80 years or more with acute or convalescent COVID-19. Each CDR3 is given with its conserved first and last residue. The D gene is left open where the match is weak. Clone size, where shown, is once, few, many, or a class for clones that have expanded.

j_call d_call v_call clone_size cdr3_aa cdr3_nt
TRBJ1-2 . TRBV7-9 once CASSLAQTPYGYTF TGTGCCAGCAGCTTAGCCCAAACTCCCTATGGCTACACCTTC
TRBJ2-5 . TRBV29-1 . CSVTAAGREETQYF TGCAGCGTTACGGCCGCTGGCAGGGAAGAGACCCAGTACTTC
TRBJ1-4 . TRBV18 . CASSPSSLSRTAATNEKLFF TGTGCCAGCTCACCAAGTTCTCTCTCGAGGACAGCCGCAACTAATGAAAAACTGTTTTTT
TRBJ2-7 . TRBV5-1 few CASSSVTGAYEQYF TGCGCCAGCAGCTCCGTAACGGGAGCTTACGAGCAGTACTTC
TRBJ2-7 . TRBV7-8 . CASSLVDTTYEQYF TGTGCCAGCAGCTTAGTCGACACCACCTACGAGCAGTACTTC
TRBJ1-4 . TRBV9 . CASSVVGGGKLFF TGTGCCAGCAGCGTAGTAGGAGGCGGAAAACTGTTTTTT
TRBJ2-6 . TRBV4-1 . CASSQTDTLFPGANVLTF TGCGCCAGCAGCCAAACGGACACCCTTTTCCCTGGGGCCAACGTCCTGACTTTC
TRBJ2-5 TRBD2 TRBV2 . CASSSPGGVETQYF TGTGCCAGCAGTTCCCCCGGGGGGGTAGAGACCCAGTACTTC
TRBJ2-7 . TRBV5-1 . CASSLGLSSEEQYF TGCGCCAGCAGCTTGGGACTGAGCAGTGAAGAGCAGTACTTC
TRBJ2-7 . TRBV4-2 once CASSQQTQGRTYEQYF TGTGCCAGCAGCCAACAAACCCAGGGCCGCACCTACGAGCAGTACTTC
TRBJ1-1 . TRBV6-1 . CASSEWAGARAEAFF TGTGCCAGCAGTGAATGGGCGGGGGCGCGAGCTGAAGCTTTCTTT
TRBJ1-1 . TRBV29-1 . CSVEDRARFEAFF TGCAGCGTTGAAGATCGCGCCAGGTTCGAAGCTTTCTTT
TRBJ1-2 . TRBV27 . CASSRGHLYGYTF TGTGCCAGCAGCCGGGGACACTTATATGGCTACACCTTC
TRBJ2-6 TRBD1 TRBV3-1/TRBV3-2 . CASSPGTGGFLGANVLTF TGTGCCAGCAGCCCCGGGACAGGGGGTTTCTTAGGGGCCAACGTCCTGACTTTC
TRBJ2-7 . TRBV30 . CAWSRQVHEQYF TGTGCCTGGAGTCGACAGGTCCACGAGCAGTACTTC
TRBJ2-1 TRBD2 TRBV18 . CASVTGLAAHNEQFF TGTGCCAGCGTAACGGGACTAGCGGCCCACAATGAGCAGTTCTTC
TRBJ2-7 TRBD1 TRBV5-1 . CASSHGQGVYEQYF TGCGCCAGCAGCCACGGACAGGGAGTCTACGAGCAGTACTTC
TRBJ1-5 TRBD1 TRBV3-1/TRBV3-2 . CASSLGGQKLPGEGYNQPQHF TGTGCCAGCAGCTTGGGGGGACAGAAATTACCCGGGGAAGGTTACAATCAGCCCCAGCATTTT
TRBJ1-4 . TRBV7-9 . CASSQGRQGNEKLFF TGTGCCAGCAGCCAAGGTCGGCAGGGAAATGAAAAACTGTTTTTT
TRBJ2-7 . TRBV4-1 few CASSQEPGLDYEQYF TGCGCCAGCAGCCAGGAGCCGGGACTGGACTACGAGCAGTACTTC
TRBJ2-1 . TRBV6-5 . CASRRSRDLPNEQFF TGTGCCAGCAGGCGCTCCCGGGACTTACCAAATGAGCAGTTCTTC
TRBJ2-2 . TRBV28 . CASRIQGGVAGELFF TGTGCCAGCAGGATACAGGGTGGTGTGGCCGGGGAGCTGTTTTTT
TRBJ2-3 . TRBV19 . CASSIEASTQYF TGTGCCAGTAGTATAGAAGCTTCTACGCAGTATTTT